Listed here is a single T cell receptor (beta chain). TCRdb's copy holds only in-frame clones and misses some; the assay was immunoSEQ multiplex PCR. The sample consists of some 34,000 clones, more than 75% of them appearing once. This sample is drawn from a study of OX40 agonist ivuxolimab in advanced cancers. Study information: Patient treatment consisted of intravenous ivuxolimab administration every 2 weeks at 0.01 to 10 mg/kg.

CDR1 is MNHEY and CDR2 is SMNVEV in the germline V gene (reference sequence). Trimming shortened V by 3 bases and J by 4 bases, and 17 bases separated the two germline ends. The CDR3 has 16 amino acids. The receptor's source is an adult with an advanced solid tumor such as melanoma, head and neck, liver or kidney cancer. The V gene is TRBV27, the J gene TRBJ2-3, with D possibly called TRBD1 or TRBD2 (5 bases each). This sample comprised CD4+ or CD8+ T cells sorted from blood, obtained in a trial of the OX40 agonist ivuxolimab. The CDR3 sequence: CASSLGRDPRADTQYF. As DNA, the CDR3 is TGTGCCAGCAGTTTGGGCCGGGACCCAAGGGCAGATACGCAGTATTTT.